Below, 28 T cell receptor beta chains from the same sample are listed, as sequenced in a study of blood T cell repertoires in COVID-19. Using immunoSEQ multiplex PCR, the repertoire was profiled, and TCRdb retains in-frame clones only, with some absent. The sample includes 150,000 or so clones, roughly 90% of them seen just once. The sequenced material came from PBMCs or T cells enriched from blood (not recorded which). The receptors here all came from a man aged 45-65 years who had recovered from COVID-19.

V usage is TRBV5-1 and J usage is TRBJ1-6; no clear D. The CDR3 runs 15 residues. The germline gives CDR1 SGHRS, CDR2 YFSETQ. Trimming took 5 bases from V and 6 from J, leaving 15 bases between them. The DNA for the CDR3 is TGCGCCAGCAGGCCCCGGGAAAGTTTTAATTCACCCCTCCACTTT. It is translated as CASRPRESFNSPLHF.

This clone was seen a single time. The chain is built from TRBV9 and TRBJ1-1; maybe TRBD1 (5 bases). Germline V gene lookup returns CDR1 SGDLS and CDR2 YYNGEE. V was shortened by 4 bases and J by 5 bases, with 18 bases between the two germline ends. The CDR3 has 15 residues. As DNA, the CDR3 is TGTGCCAGCAGCTCCCTGGGGGGAGTCTTGACTGAAGCTTTCTTT. Protein product: CASSSLGGVLTEAFF.

The chain carries TRBV4-1 and TRBJ1-4; 12 bases agree with TRBD1. CDR1 and CDR2 from the germline V gene are MGHRA and YSYEKL. The CDR3 consists of 20 residues. V shed 3 bases, J shed 12 bases, and the junction held 23 bases outside the gene matches. Here the CDR3 DNA reads TGCGCCAGCAGCCAGGGATATTGGGACAGGGGGCGCGGGGTTAATTCAGAACTGTTTTTT. It codes for CASSQGYWDRGRGVNSELFF.

This clone was counted once. V is TRBV21-1 and J is TRBJ1-2; TRBD1, as called in the table, went unchecked against the DNA. TRBV21-1 is a recognized pseudogene. This CDR3 is built from 13 residues. CDR3 DNA sequence: TGTGCCACCCGCCTCTCCGACAGTTATGGCTACACCTTC. This encodes CATRLSDSYGYTF.

This clone was counted once. V and J are TRBV24-1 and TRBJ2-3; 14 bases fit TRBD2. Germline V CDR1 and CDR2: KGHDR, SFDVKD. There are 16 residues in the CDR3. V lost 7 bases and J lost 3; bases outside the gene matches: 5. Written as DNA, the CDR3 is TGTGCCACCAGCCCGACTAGCGGGGGGGCAACAGATACGCAGTATTTT. Translated: CATSPTSGGATDTQYF.

This clone was counted between two and nine times. The V call is TRBV19, the J call TRBJ1-2; TRBD1 matches 7 bases. Germline V gives CDR1 LNHDA, CDR2 SQIVND (reference sequence). The V gene end was trimmed by 9 bases and the J gene end by 4 bases; junction bases not matched to a gene: 5. There are 12 residues in the CDR3. This CDR3 reads CARQRGLYGYTF. For the CDR3, the DNA is TGTGCCAGGCAGAGGGGGCTCTATGGCTACACCTTC.

The V call is TRBV14, the J call TRBJ2-7, with 10 bases aligning to TRBD2. V lost 2 bases to trimming and J lost 5 bases; unmatched junction nucleotides: 6. CDR3 length: 15 amino acids. The germline V gene has CDR1 SGHDN and CDR2 FVKESK. The DNA for the CDR3 is TGTGCCAGCAGCCAAATTTTAGCGGGAGGTAACGAGCAGTACTTC. Its translation is CASSQILAGGNEQYF.

The chain recombines TRBV7-2 with TRBJ2-7, with TRBD2 matching over 12 bases. With 5 bases clipped from V and 6 bases from J, the junction kept 11 bases outside the gene matches. The CDR3 is 16 amino acids. CDR1 SGHTA and CDR2 FQGNSA come from the germline V gene. DNA of the CDR3: TGTGCCAGCAGCCGGACTAGCGGGACGGTCCTTAGCGAGCAGTACTTC. Protein sequence: CASSRTSGTVLSEQYF. Drawing the rest from reference TRBV7-2 and TRBJ2-7, the complete variable domain is GAGVSQSPSNKVTEKGKDVELRCDPISGHTALYWYRQSLGQGLEFLIYFQGNSAPDKSGLPSDRFSAERTGGSVSTLTIQRTQQEDSAVYLCASSRTSGTVLSEQYFGPGTRLTVT.

The J gene is TRBJ1-3, the V gene TRBV7-9, with D perhaps TRBD1 (6 bases). Germline CDR1 and CDR2: SEHNR and FQNEAQ (reference sequence). This CDR3 comprises 15 residues. Trimming shortened V by 2 bases and J by 1 base, and 9 bases separated the two germline ends. The CDR3 coding sequence is TGTGCCAGCAGCTTACAGGGGAGTTCTGGAAACACCATATATTTT. The encoded protein is CASSLQGSSGNTIYF.

This clone occurred once. This chain joins TRBV6-4 and TRBJ2-2; D possibly corresponds to TRBD1 (5 bases). The CDR3 runs 13 residues. Germline V CDR1 and CDR2: MRHNA, SNTAGT. Between the trimmed V and J ends, which lost 3 bases and 6 bases, there was a span of 8 bases. CDR3 in amino acids: CASSESGPGELFF. CDR3 DNA sequence: TGTGCCAGCAGTGAATCAGGGCCCGGGGAGCTGTTTTTT.

The rearrangement joins TRBV27 to TRBJ1-2, with 9 bases aligning to TRBD1. Germline values: CDR1 MNHEY, CDR2 SMNVEV (reference sequence). CDR3 length equals 15 residues. V trimming: 6 bases; J trimming: 8 bases; junction bases outside the gene matches: 13. The CDR3 DNA is TGTGCCAGCAGCAAAGGGGACAGGGATTTCGGAGGCTACACCTTC. Translation: CASSKGDRDFGGYTF.

The V call is TRBV7-8, the J call TRBJ1-5; possible D gene TRBD1, 6 bases. Germline V gene lookup returns CDR1 SGHVS and CDR2 FQNEAQ. CDR3 size: 18 residues. Trimming removed 4 bases from V and 0 bases from J, with 19 bases in between. The CDR3 nucleotides are TGTGCCAGCAGCTCCCTAGCGCGGGGGCCCTATAGCAATCAGCCCCAGCATTTT. Translation gives CASSSLARGPYSNQPQHF. Full variable domain (rest looked up from reference TRBV7-8 and TRBJ1-5): GAGVSQSPRYKVAKRGQDVALRCDPISGHVSLFWYQQALGQGPEFLTYFQNEAQLDKSGLPSDRFFAERPEGSVSTLKIQRTQQEDSAVYLCASSSLARGPYSNQPQHFGDGTRLSIL.

The chain has TRBV7-2 and TRBJ1-1; tentative D call: TRBD1 (6 bases). V shed 0 bases and J shed 6 bases, with 11 bases lying between them. Germline-derived CDR1 and CDR2 are SGHTA and FQGNSA. The CDR3 runs to 14 residues. The chain's CDR3 is CASSLAYRAAEAFF. DNA for the CDR3: TGTGCCAGCAGCTTAGCTTACAGGGCCGCTGAAGCTTTCTTT.

The V call is TRBV9, the J call TRBJ1-1; tentatively, D is TRBD1 (5 bases). The germline gives CDR1 SGDLS, CDR2 YYNGEE. This CDR3 comprises 17 residues. V dropped 0 bases and J dropped 5 bases, with 20 bases sitting between them. The CDR3 sequence is CASSVGGSWGVRTEAFF. For the CDR3, the DNA is TGTGCCAGCAGCGTAGGAGGGAGCTGGGGGGTCAGGACTGAAGCTTTCTTT.

The V call is TRBV5-1, the J call TRBJ2-6; D might be TRBD2 (6 bases). Germline V gives CDR1 SGHRS, CDR2 YFSETQ. V was trimmed by 2 bases and J by 0 bases, leaving 9 bases between them. This CDR3 contains 16 residues. The CDR3 loop reads CASSLRLDSGANVLTF. The CDR3 DNA follows: TGCGCCAGCAGCTTAAGACTAGACTCTGGGGCCAACGTCCTGACTTTC.

The chain combines TRBV9 with TRBJ2-3, with TRBD2 matching over 15 bases. The junction had 11 bases not matched to a gene; V was cut back by 3 bases and J by 0 bases. Germline assignment: CDR1 SGDLS and CDR2 YYNGEE. This CDR3 is built from 20 residues. The CDR3 is CASSAGLAGGYTSSTDTQYF. CDR3 nucleotide sequence: TGTGCCAGCAGCGCCGGACTAGCGGGGGGGTACACTTCTAGCACAGATACGCAGTATTTT.

J is TRBJ1-1 and V is TRBV5-8; 7 bases are a match to TRBD1. Germline V gives CDR1 SGHTS, CDR2 YDEGEE. The V and J ends lost 4 bases and 0 bases, in that order; junction bases with no gene match: 6. The CDR3 is made up of 15 amino acids. CDR3 sequence: CASSTGQLMNTEAFF. Written as DNA, the CDR3 is TGTGCCAGCAGCACGGGACAGCTAATGAACACTGAAGCTTTCTTT.

This rearrangement joins TRBV27 to TRBJ1-6; perhaps TRBD1 as D (6 bases). The germline V and J ends were trimmed by 5 bases and 5 bases, with 22 bases remaining between them. CDR1 is MNHEY and CDR2 is SMNVEV in the germline V gene (reference sequence). CDR3 size: 18 residues. CDR3 DNA sequence: TGTGCCAGCAGTCGAGCTCTCGGGGGGCCCGGAGATAATTCACCCCTCCACTTT. Encoded protein: CASSRALGGPGDNSPLHF.

The chain couples TRBV3-1 (or the pseudogene TRBV3-2) to TRBJ1-1; unclear D gene. Germline CDR1 LGHDT, CDR2 YNNKEL (reference sequence). V was cut by 2 bases and J by 8 bases, with 15 bases left in between. This CDR3 has 14 residues. The CDR3 nucleotides read TGTGCCAGCAGCCAATCGTTGGCTCTCAGGGAAGCTTTCTTT. This gives the protein CASSQSLALREAFF.

The V gene is TRBV9, the J gene TRBJ2-1, with 10 bases identical to TRBD2. Per the germline V gene, CDR1 is SGDLS and CDR2 is YYNGEE. V trimming: 4 bases; J trimming: 5 bases; junction bases outside the gene matches: 6. The CDR3 loop spans 15 amino acids. CDR3 protein: CASSFGTSADNEQFF. CDR3 DNA sequence: TGTGCCAGCAGCTTCGGGACTAGCGCCGACAATGAGCAGTTCTTC.

The rearrangement joins TRBV7-9 to TRBJ1-1, with TRBD1 as a possible D gene (6 bases). CDR3 length equals 15 residues. Germline-derived CDR1 and CDR2 are SEHNR and FQNEAQ (reference sequence). V was clipped by 2 bases and J by 3 bases, with 13 bases between them. CDR3 sequence: CASSLLQGGYTEAFF. The CDR3 nucleotides read TGTGCCAGCAGCTTATTACAGGGCGGGTACACTGAAGCTTTCTTT.

There are a few counts of this clone. The rearrangement uses TRBV12-3 or TRBV12-4 and TRBJ1-1, with D maybe TRBD1 (5 bases). V gave up 2 bases and J gave up 11 bases, with 12 bases separating them. The CDR3 spans 12 residues. The CDR3, as DNA: TGTGCCAGCAGTTTATCGGGGGAAATGGCTTTCTTT. Protein product: CASSLSGEMAFF.

This clone appeared a few times. The chain links TRBV20-1 to TRBJ2-3; D perhaps matches TRBD2 (6 bases). CDR1 is DFQATT and CDR2 is SNEGSKA in the germline V gene (reference sequence). V lost 3 bases and J 2 bases, leaving 15 bases between the germline ends. The CDR3 totals 15 residues. The CDR3, as DNA: TGCAGTGCTAGTGGACGGGGGAGATTCACAGATACGCAGTATTTT. It encodes CSASGRGRFTDTQYF.

V and J are TRBV5-1 and TRBJ2-3; 7 nucleotides align to TRBD2. In germline, CDR1 is SGHRS, CDR2 YFSETQ. Trimming at V came to 3 bases and at J to 6 bases, leaving 7 bases not matched to a gene. The CDR3 runs 14 residues. This CDR3 is CASSSGGRADTQYF. The CDR3, as DNA: TGCGCCAGCAGCTCGGGAGGACGGGCGGATACGCAGTATTTT.

The chain uses TRBV6-5 and TRBJ1-1, with TRBD1 matching over 7 bases. CDR3 length equals 13 residues. V shed 2 bases, J shed 4 bases, and the junction held 1 base outside the gene matches. The germline CDR1 and CDR2 sequences are MNHEY and SVGAGI. The CDR3 coding sequence is TGTGCCAGCAGTTACAGGGGGCGCACTGAAGCTTTCTTT. Translating it yields CASSYRGRTEAFF.

The chain joins TRBV11-2 to TRBJ1-2; 7 nucleotides line up with TRBD1. The CDR3 spans 19 residues. The trim removed 2 bases at V and 0 bases at J, leaving 15 bases unmatched. CDR1 and CDR2 (germline): SGHAT, FQNNGV. The CDR3 nucleotides are TGTGCCAGCAGCTTATATTTTCTGACAGGGTCCCGCGCTAACTATGGCTACACCTTC. Translation gives CASSLYFLTGSRANYGYTF. Looking up the rest from reference TRBV11-2 and TRBJ1-2 gives the full variable domain: EAGVAQSPRYKIIEKRQSVAFWCNPISGHATLYWYQQILGQGPKLLIQFQNNGVVDDSQLPKDRFSAERLKGVDSTLKIQPAKLEDSAVYLCASSLYFLTGSRANYGYTFGSGTRLTVV.

This chain joins TRBV7-3 and TRBJ2-2; D perhaps matches TRBD2 (5 bases). CDR3 length: 14 residues. Germline CDR1 reads SGHTA; CDR2 reads FQGTGA. The V end was cut by 4 bases, the J end by 7 bases, with 13 bases between. The chain's CDR3 is CASSSFEGGGELFF. The CDR3 nucleotides are TGTGCCAGCAGCTCCTTCGAAGGAGGCGGGGAGCTGTTTTTT.

This chain links TRBV7-9 with TRBJ1-4; 9 bases line up with TRBD1. The CDR3 covers 15 residues. Germline V gives CDR1 SEHNR, CDR2 FQNEAQ (reference sequence). Unmatched junction bases numbered 6, after V lost 5 bases and J lost 5 bases. CDR3 amino acids: CASSRGQGGNEKLFF. The DNA for the CDR3 is TGTGCCAGCAGCAGGGGACAGGGCGGAAATGAAAAACTGTTTTTT.